This entry concerns a single T cell receptor (beta chain). What it recognizes is unknown. Repertoires were generated with immunoSEQ multiplex PCR, while TCRdb's copy carries only in-frame clones and drops some. Of approximately 50,000 clones detected, 88% appear once; the ten largest clones hold approximately 6.7%. The data are from a study of cytomegalovirus exposure and HLA in healthy donors. The study, taken as a whole, reports: A few chains linked to CMV were shown in vitro to be specific for CMV antigens. Reportedly, diagnosis of cytomegalovirus status by the classifier showed high specificity and sensitivity. Altogether, 160 or so TCR beta chains were recorded as cytomegalovirus-associated. Across donors, most TCRs were seen rarely, yet some public ones were widespread.

V lost 1 base, J lost 4 bases, and 13 bases lay in between. CDR3 length: 15 amino acids. Germline V gives CDR1 KGHSY, CDR2 FQNENV. The sequenced material came from PBMCs. The sequence was obtained from a woman younger than 45 in good health and CMV-seronegative. This rearrangement joins TRBV16 to TRBJ1-2; D gene unclear. The CDR3 is CASSQFRTGGYGYTF. The CDR3 bases are TGTGCCAGCAGCCAATTCCGAACGGGAGGCTATGGCTACACCTTC.